This passage covers 17 T cell receptor beta chains from one sample sequenced in a study of monozygotic twins with inflammatory bowel disease. TCRdb reprocessed the 5' RACE reads, with one entry per CDR3 protein and no DNA. With 330,000 or so distinct CDR3 sequences in the sample, the ten largest clones hold around 2%. Sample: blood. The receptors shown here come from a human donor with ulcerative colitis or Crohn's disease, or a healthy co-twin of an affected twin (not recorded which).

The chain carries TRBV19 and TRBJ2-2; TCRdb's assignment of TRBD1 cannot be checked, as there is no DNA. Germline CDR1 reads LNHDA; CDR2 reads SQIVND (reference sequence). The CDR3 length is 15 residues. The CDR3 here is CASSPQGLVTGELFF. Full variable domain (rest looked up from reference TRBV19 and TRBJ2-2): DGGITQSPKYLFRKEGQNVTLSCEQNLNHDAMYWYRQDPGQGLRLIYYSQIVNDFQKGDIAEGYSVSREKKESFPLTVTSAQKNPTAFYLCASSPQGLVTGELFFGEGSRLTVL.

V usage is TRBV6-1 and J usage is TRBJ2-7; TCRdb's D gene call, TRBD2, goes unchecked for lack of DNA. Germline CDR1 reads MNHNS; CDR2 reads SASEGT. The CDR3 length is 14 residues. CDR3 region: CASSEVGLWDEQYF.

The CDR3 sequence: CAILKRGGSYEQYF. V is TRBV19 and J is TRBJ2-7; TCRdb's D gene call, TRBD2, goes unchecked for lack of DNA. The length of the CDR3 is 14 residues. Germline CDR1 is LNHDA and CDR2 is SQIVND (reference sequence).

The chain joins TRBV7-9 to TRBJ2-5; no DNA is available, so the TRBD1 call from TCRdb remains unchecked. Germline CDR1 reads SEHNR; CDR2 reads FQNEAQ (reference sequence). This CDR3 region has 14 residues. CDR3 amino acids: CASSFQGAQETQYF.

V usage is TRBV7-2 and J usage is TRBJ1-2. Germline V gene sequence: CDR1 SGHTA, CDR2 FQGNSA. CDR3 length: 14 amino acids. CDR3 sequence: CASSLADGYYGYTF. The complete variable domain, with remaining parts taken from reference TRBV7-2 and TRBJ1-2, reads GAGVSQSPSNKVTEKGKDVELRCDPISGHTALYWYRQSLGQGLEFLIYFQGNSAPDKSGLPSDRFSAERTGGSVSTLTIQRTQQEDSAVYLCASSLADGYYGYTFGSGTRLTVV.

The gene calls are TRBV28 and TRBJ1-4. The germline V gene encodes CDR1 MDHEN and CDR2 SYDVKM. The CDR3 sequence is 13 residues long. This chain's CDR3 is CASSRQVNEKLFF.

This chain links TRBV30 with TRBJ1-6; no DNA is available, so the TRBD1 call from TCRdb remains unchecked. CDR3 length: 14 residues. CDR1 is GTSNPN and CDR2 is SVGIG in the germline V gene (reference sequence). CDR3 region: CAWTGNAYNSPLHF.

The chain links TRBV5-4 to TRBJ2-5; TCRdb designates TRBD2, a call that cannot be tested without DNA. The CDR3 consists of 16 residues. Germline CDR1 reads SGHNT; CDR2 reads YYREEE (reference sequence). The CDR3 reads CASSPGLAGGQETQYF.

The chain carries TRBV5-5 and TRBJ2-2; as DNA is missing, the TRBD1 call by TCRdb cannot be tested. Germline CDR1 and CDR2: SGHKS and YYEKEE (reference sequence). The CDR3 has 17 residues. CDR3 residues: CASSFRGAGGRTGELFF.

V is TRBV20-1 and J is TRBJ2-1; the D call of TRBD2 rests on TCRdb alone, since no DNA is present to check it. There are 14 residues in the CDR3. CDR1 DFQATT and CDR2 SNEGSKA come from the germline V gene (reference sequence). The CDR3 sequence is CSARARTSVHEQFF.

The V and J genes are TRBV11-1 and TRBJ2-2; TCRdb proposes TRBD2, but this gene call is untestable without DNA. This CDR3 region has 15 residues. Germline CDR1 reads SGHAT; CDR2 reads FQDESV (reference sequence). The CDR3 protein is CASSSTLAGAGELFF.

J is TRBJ2-1 and V is TRBV19; the D gene TCRdb calls, TRBD1, cannot be checked with no DNA. Germline values: CDR1 LNHDA, CDR2 SQIVND (reference sequence). The CDR3 is 15 amino acids. This chain's CDR3 is CASSAGSQGDNEQFF.

This sequence joins TRBV28 and TRBJ1-2; TCRdb's D call of TRBD1 is untestable without DNA. Germline CDR1 reads MDHEN; CDR2 reads SYDVKM. CDR3 length equals 13 residues. This CDR3 reads CASDQTGVHGYTF.

This chain uses TRBV7-2 with TRBJ2-3; lacking DNA, the TRBD1 call made by TCRdb goes unchecked. CDR1 is SGHTA and CDR2 is FQGNSA in the germline V gene. The CDR3 consists of 13 residues. CDR3 loop: CASSLLPPDTQYF.

The genes are TRBV7-6 and TRBJ2-3. CDR3 length: 16 amino acids. In germline, CDR1 is SGHVS, CDR2 FNYEAQ. The CDR3 spells CASSLANLGGTDTQYF.

The gene calls are TRBV28 and TRBJ2-7. Germline V gene sequence: CDR1 MDHEN, CDR2 SYDVKM. The CDR3 sequence is 16 residues long. The CDR3 sequence: CASSSYLIGVDYEQYF.

The chain recombines TRBV4-1 with TRBJ2-2. This CDR3 spans 18 amino acids. The germline CDR1 and CDR2 sequences are MGHRA and YSYEKL. This chain's CDR3 is CASSQVPFGSGTTGELFF.